These 7 T cell receptor beta chains were all obtained from the same sample, sequenced in a study of shared clonotypes between healthy human individuals. CD45RO-negative cells were positively selected for CCR7, leaving out terminally differentiated effector memory CD45RA+ cells. Clones were read by immunoSEQ multiplex PCR, and TCRdb kept only the in-frame ones, dropping some. Among around 600,000 clones listed, around 95% were seen once. Sequences were obtained from naive CD8+ T cells sorted from blood. The receptors shown here come from a woman aged 25 to 39 in good health.

This chain connects TRBV4-1 to TRBJ1-1, with D unclear. This CDR3 is built from 14 residues. In germline, CDR1 is MGHRA, CDR2 YSYEKL. V gave up 1 base and J gave up 0 bases, with 6 bases separating them. This CDR3 is CASSQGPLNTEAFF. The CDR3, as DNA: TGCGCCAGCAGCCAAGGGCCTTTGAACACTGAAGCTTTCTTT.

The chain employs TRBV7-8 and TRBJ2-5; 8 bases match TRBD2. V was pared by 5 bases and J by 3 bases, with 8 bases of the junction left unmatched. The germline V gene encodes CDR1 SGHVS and CDR2 FQNEAQ. The CDR3 consists of 15 residues. CDR3 sequence reads: CASSRAGEREETQYF. For the CDR3, the DNA is TGTGCCAGCAGCAGAGCGGGAGAAAGGGAAGAGACCCAGTACTTC.

Concerning this clone itself: Within the sample, other DNA sequences also encode this same CDR3. The chain uses TRBV7-9 and TRBJ2-7; D is ambiguous. Germline CDR1 SEHNR, CDR2 FQNEAQ (reference sequence). This CDR3 region has 13 residues. V was clipped by 5 bases and J by 0 bases, with 8 bases between them. DNA of the CDR3: TGTGCCAGCAGCCCCAGGACCTCCTACGAGCAGTACTTC. Translation: CASSPRTSYEQYF.

The chain combines TRBV10-1 with TRBJ2-7, with D possibly being TRBD2 (6 bases). The CDR3 consists of 13 residues. Between the trimmed V and J ends, which lost 4 bases and 2 bases, there was a span of 9 bases. Germline V CDR1 and CDR2: WNHNN, SYGVQD (reference sequence). CDR3 sequence: CASSAGVAYEQYF. The CDR3 nucleotides read TGCGCCAGCAGTGCGGGGGTGGCCTACGAGCAGTACTTC.

This chain connects TRBV9 to TRBJ2-5; 11 bases are shared with TRBD2. The CDR3 is 16 amino acids. Germline-derived CDR1 and CDR2 are SGDLS and YYNGEE. The V gene end was trimmed by 1 base and the J gene end by 5 bases; junction bases not matched to a gene: 7. The CDR3 nucleotides read TGTGCCAGCAGCGTATCTGGACTAGCGGGCCAGGAGACCCAGTACTTC. Protein sequence: CASSVSGLAGQETQYF.

This chain links TRBV6-4 with TRBJ1-5; 9 nucleotides line up with TRBD1. Trimming cost V 2 bases and J 6 bases; bases outside gene matches: 11. Germline-derived CDR1 and CDR2 are MRHNA and SNTAGT. The CDR3 runs to 17 residues. CDR3 sequence: CASSDTYRDRVCQPQHF. The CDR3 nucleotides are TGTGCCAGCAGTGACACTTACCGGGACAGGGTTTGTCAGCCCCAGCATTTT.

This sequence joins TRBV9 and TRBJ2-1; the D gene is possibly TRBD2 (6 bases). Germline V gene lookup returns CDR1 SGDLS and CDR2 YYNGEE. V shed 1 base and J shed 5 bases, with 13 bases lying between them. This CDR3 is 15 amino acids long. The DNA of the CDR3 is TGTGCCAGCAGCGTACTGGAGGGCCTTAACAATGAGCAGTTCTTC. It specifies CASSVLEGLNNEQFF.